Each of the 31 T cell receptor beta chains below was sequenced from the same sample in a study of regulatory T cells in long-lasting Graves disease. The time point was: persistent/refractory GD, antithyroid drugs over 5 years with positive TRAb. Extracted RNA from PBMCs served as the source of the TCR library. Arm-PCR of CDR3 regions and iRepertoire HTBI primers were the basis on which TCR beta libraries were built. From the multiplex PCR reads, TCRdb called clonotypes with MiXCR, one entry per CDR3 protein. The data contain nearly 350,000 distinct CDR3 sequences, 15% to 20% of them singletons. This specimen was peripheral blood mononuclear cells (PBMCs), taken when the disease was refractory, from a patient treated with antithyroid drugs. The receptor source for this set is a female donor with Graves disease.

The J gene is TRBJ2-3, the V gene TRBV12-3 or TRBV12-4; D is unclear. Deletions cut 1 base from V and 7 bases from J, with 15 bases between. This CDR3 has 15 residues. Here the CDR3 DNA reads TGTGCCAGCAGTTTAGGGGCGTGGGCTTCGAATACGCAGTATTTT. It encodes CASSLGAWASNTQYF.

This clonotype has a handful of counts. The V call is TRBV9, the J call TRBJ1-3, with D hard to call. CDR1 is SGDLS, CDR2 YYNGEE, per germline. The CDR3 loop spans 16 amino acids. V gave up 6 bases and J gave up 0 bases, with 16 bases separating them. CDR3 DNA sequence: TGTGCCAGCAAGCCGGCAGGCACTTCCTCTGGAAACACCATATATTTT. This encodes CASKPAGTSSGNTIYF.

This clonotype was detected ten times or more. The chain uses TRBV18 and TRBJ1-1; D may be TRBD1 (5 bases). Between the trimmed V and J ends, which lost 9 bases and 1 base, there was a span of 12 bases. CDR1 KGHSH and CDR2 LQKENI come from the germline V gene. The CDR3 consists of 13 residues. The CDR3 sequence: CASSPGSNTEAFF. DNA for the CDR3: TGTGCCAGTAGTCCAGGGTCGAACACTGAAGCTTTCTTT.

As to this clonotype: This may stem from a read error, because a much larger clone lies one nucleotide away. This chain links TRBV7-2 with TRBJ2-5; 9 positions match TRBD1. The CDR3 spans 15 residues. J lost 9 bases, V lost 2 bases, and 10 bases had no gene match. Germline-derived CDR1 and CDR2 are SGHTA and FQGNSA. The CDR3 spells CASSLQQGAGEAQYF. For the CDR3, the DNA is TGTGCCAGCAGCTTACAACAGGGGGCGGGGGAGGCCCAGTACTTC.

In this sample, this clonotype turned up many times. The chain is built from TRBV9 and TRBJ1-6; D is uncertain. Trimming removed 0 bases from V and 11 bases from J, with 12 bases in between. Germline-derived CDR1 and CDR2 are SGDLS and YYNGEE. The CDR3 sequence is 14 residues long. As DNA, the CDR3 is TGTGCCAGCAGCGTAGCCCCCGCAGACCCACCCCTCCACTTT. This codes for CASSVAPADPPLHF.

The CDR3 sequence is CSVEGGLGYTF. The DNA of the CDR3 is TGCAGCGTTGAGGGAGGGCTCGGCTACACCTTC. The J gene is TRBJ1-2, the V gene TRBV29-1; D is unclear. The CDR3 has 11 amino acids. V lost 3 bases, J lost 8 bases, and 10 bases lay in between. The germline V gene has CDR1 SQVTM and CDR2 ANQGSEA.

This clonotype appeared many times. The chain couples TRBV12-3 or TRBV12-4 to TRBJ1-1; possible D gene TRBD1, 5 bases. The V and J ends lost 7 bases and 1 base respectively, with 13 bases between them. The CDR3 runs 14 residues. CDR3 sequence (DNA): TGTGCCAGCACCTATGAGCAGGGGAACACTGAAGCTTTCTTT. Encoded protein: CASTYEQGNTEAFF.

A note on this clonotype: A much larger clone lies one base from this, so it may be a read error. The rearrangement uses TRBV3-1 and TRBJ2-7; possible D gene TRBD1, 5 bases. The germline CDR1 and CDR2 sequences are LGHDT and YNNKEL (reference sequence). The V and J ends lost 0 bases and 7 bases respectively, with 22 bases between them. This CDR3 contains 17 residues. The CDR3 nucleotides are TGTGCCAGCAGCCAAGATTTCTTCCGGACAACTATGGGAGAGCAGTACTTC. It codes for CASSQDFFRTTMGEQYF.

This clonotype came up a few times. The V call is TRBV7-9, the J call TRBJ1-4; 8 bases align to TRBD1. Germline loops: CDR1 SEHNR, CDR2 FQNEAQ (reference sequence). The junction had 13 bases not matched to a gene; V was cut back by 4 bases and J by 6 bases. The CDR3 is made up of 17 amino acids. The CDR3 is CASSSRSGGTGDEKLFF. The CDR3, as DNA: TGTGCCAGCAGCTCCCGGTCGGGGGGGACAGGAGATGAAAAACTGTTTTTT.

This clonotype was counted at least ten times. The J gene is TRBJ2-5, the V gene TRBV12-3 or TRBV12-4; 10 bases match TRBD2. V lost 5 bases, J lost 7 bases, and 10 bases stayed unmatched. This CDR3 has 15 residues. The CDR3, as DNA: TGTGCCAGCAGTGGGGCTAGCGGGAGTTGGGGGACCCAGTACTTC. This translates into CASSGASGSWGTQYF.

This clonotype was observed a few times. The chain has TRBV4-2 and TRBJ2-7; the match to TRBD2 covers 8 bases. This CDR3 region has 15 residues. The germline V gene has CDR1 LGHNA and CDR2 YNFKEQ. V shed 0 bases, J shed 5 bases, and the junction held 6 bases outside the gene matches. CDR3 bases: TGTGCCAGCAGCCAAGAAAGACGGGGGGGGCACGAGCAGTACTTC. Translating it yields CASSQERRGGHEQYF.

Points on this clonotype: A much larger clone sits a single nucleotide away, making a read error possible. The CDR3 ends on some other residue instead of the conserved phenylalanine or tryptophan, so this is likely a read error. V usage is TRBV20-1 and J usage is TRBJ2-5; 11 bases align to TRBD1. This CDR3 is built from 13 residues. CDR1 DFQATT and CDR2 SNEGSKA come from the germline V gene (reference sequence). The V gene end was trimmed by 6 bases and the J gene end by 4 bases; junction bases not matched to a gene: 4. DNA for the CDR3: TGCAGTGCCGCCGGGACAGGGGGAGAGACCCAGTACCTC. Translated, it gives CSAAGTGGETQYL.

This clonotype was counted ten times or more. The rearrangement uses TRBV28 and TRBJ1-1; the match to TRBD1 covers 8 bases. V dropped 6 bases and J dropped 3; count of bases not matched to a gene: 3. Germline values: CDR1 MDHEN, CDR2 SYDVKM. This CDR3 contains 13 residues. CDR3 in DNA: TGTGCCAGCAGGTTACAGGGGGACACTGAAGCTTTCTTT. It is translated as CASRLQGDTEAFF.

CDR3 DNA sequence: TGTGCCAGCAGAGAGATCGCGGGACAGGGTACCTACAATGAGCAGTTCTTC. Amino acid sequence: CASREIAGQGTYNEQFF. The chain uses TRBV28 and TRBJ2-1, with 9 bases matching TRBD1. The V gene end was trimmed by 6 bases and the J gene end by 2 bases; junction bases not matched to a gene: 11. CDR3 length: 17 residues. Germline V gene data show CDR1 as MDHEN and CDR2 as SYDVKM.

The chain couples TRBV12-3 or TRBV12-4 to TRBJ2-1; D possibly corresponds to TRBD2 (6 bases). This CDR3 contains 14 residues. V lost 8 bases to trimming and J lost 6 bases, with 17 bases between them. The CDR3 DNA sequence: TGTGCCAGCCGACCCGGGTCCGGGGGCAATGAGCAGTTCTTC. Translation: CASRPGSGGNEQFF.

This clonotype was observed many times. V usage is TRBV7-8 and J usage is TRBJ2-5; tentatively, D is TRBD1 or TRBD2 (5 bases each). The CDR3 runs to 14 residues. Trimming pared 4 bases from V and 4 bases from J, leaving 13 bases between. Germline loops: CDR1 SGHVS, CDR2 FQNEAQ. CDR3: CASSSRGRGETQYF. Written as DNA, the CDR3 is TGTGCCAGCAGCTCCCGGGGCCGGGGAGAGACCCAGTACTTC.

The chain recombines TRBV4-1 with TRBJ2-5; D gene unclear. Trimming removed 4 bases from V and 5 bases from J, with 20 bases in between. Germline CDR1 is MGHRA and CDR2 is YSYEKL. This CDR3 has 16 residues. CDR3 sequence (DNA): TGCGCCAGCAGCCTATTATGGAAGGACGGACGCGAGACCCAGTACTTC. It encodes CASSLLWKDGRETQYF.

This clonotype was observed a single time. The chain uses TRBV11-2 and TRBJ2-3; 7 bases line up with TRBD2. J gave up 3 bases and V 5 bases, and 5 bases lay outside the gene matches. Germline CDR1 SGHAT, CDR2 FQNNGV. The CDR3 is 14 residues long. The CDR3 nucleotides read TGTGCCAGCAGCGCTGGGGGACTAACAGATACGCAGTATTTT. Its protein product is CASSAGGLTDTQYF. Full variable domain (missing parts from reference TRBV11-2 and TRBJ2-3): EAGVAQSPRYKIIEKRQSVAFWCNPISGHATLYWYQQILGQGPKLLIQFQNNGVVDDSQLPKDRFSAERLKGVDSTLKIQPAKLEDSAVYLCASSAGGLTDTQYFGPGTRLTVL.

V is TRBV29-1 and J is TRBJ2-3, with 10 nucleotides matching TRBD2. Trimming removed 3 bases from V and 4 bases from J; junction bases left unmatched: 13. The V gene's germline CDR1 is SQVTM and CDR2 ANQGSEA. This CDR3 has 17 residues. CDR3 in DNA: TGCAGCGTTGATGGGACAACGGCTAGCGGGAGACCAGATACGCAGTATTTT. Protein sequence: CSVDGTTASGRPDTQYF.

This clonotype was observed at least ten times. The gene calls are TRBV19 and TRBJ1-5, with D hard to call. The CDR3 is 11 residues long. The germline gives CDR1 LNHDA, CDR2 SQIVND (reference sequence). The V and J ends lost 5 bases and 6 bases respectively, with 5 bases between them. The CDR3 reads CASSAGQPQHF. The CDR3 DNA sequence: TGTGCCAGTAGTGCGGGTCAGCCCCAGCATTTT.

This clonotype was seen at least ten times. The chain recombines TRBV5-6 with TRBJ1-3; tentatively, D is TRBD1 (5 bases). Per germline, CDR1 SGHDT and CDR2 YYEEEE. V dropped 3 bases and J dropped 5 bases, with 18 bases sitting between them. The CDR3 length is 16 residues. The CDR3 reads CASSSPGRWARNTIYF. The CDR3 DNA reads as TGTGCCAGCAGCTCCCCGGGACGGTGGGCTAGAAACACCATATATTTT.

This sequence joins TRBV20-1 and TRBJ2-5, with D possibly being TRBD2 (7 bases). From germline, CDR1 is DFQATT and CDR2 SNEGSKA (reference sequence). The CDR3 is 16 residues long. V was clipped by 3 bases and J by 3 bases, with 20 bases between them. Here the CDR3 reads CSASGGPFNPKETQYF. In nucleotides, the CDR3 is TGCAGTGCTAGCGGGGGGCCTTTCAACCCGAAAGAGACCCAGTACTTC.

The J gene is TRBJ1-1, the V gene TRBV19; 8 bases are a match to TRBD1. CDR1 LNHDA and CDR2 SQIVND come from the germline V gene (reference sequence). The length of the CDR3 is 15 residues. V was pared by 5 bases and J by 8 bases, with 13 bases of the junction left unmatched. The CDR3 bases are TGTGCCAGTAGTGCCGGGACAGGTGATGTTTGGGAAGCTTTCTTT. This sequence encodes CASSAGTGDVWEAFF.

This clonotype came up many times. This chain links TRBV12-3 or TRBV12-4 with TRBJ2-7; 10 positions agree with TRBD1. The CDR3 is made up of 16 amino acids. V lost 5 bases, J lost 1 base, and 8 bases stayed unmatched. The CDR3 here is CASSLSWDRGSYEQYF. In DNA form, the CDR3 reads TGTGCCAGCAGTCTCAGCTGGGACAGGGGTTCCTACGAGCAGTACTTC.

This clonotype was found a few times. The CDR3 spells CSARFSTGSGYTF. CDR3 nucleotide sequence: TGCAGTGCTAGATTTTCGACAGGCTCTGGCTACACCTTC. The J gene is TRBJ1-2, the V gene TRBV20-1; D is perhaps TRBD1 (6 bases). Germline V gene sequence: CDR1 DFQATT, CDR2 SNEGSKA (reference sequence). V dropped 2 bases and J dropped 7 bases, with 14 bases sitting between them. CDR3 length: 13 residues.

This chain uses TRBV18 with TRBJ1-2; D gene ambiguous. Deletions cut 3 bases from V and 6 bases from J, with 14 bases between. Germline CDR1 is KGHSH and CDR2 is LQKENI. The CDR3 runs 14 residues. CDR3 sequence (DNA): TGTGCCAGCTCACCTATCTCGGGAGTACATGGCTACACCTTC. Its translation: CASSPISGVHGYTF.

This clonotype was seen many times. The chain is built from TRBV7-8 and TRBJ2-5; D not certain. The V gene lost 8 bases and the J gene lost 9 bases, with 16 bases spanning the gap. The CDR3 extends over 12 amino acids. Germline V gene sequence: CDR1 SGHVS, CDR2 FQNEAQ. CDR3 protein: CASSSRGYSQYF. Written as DNA, the CDR3 is TGTGCCAGCTCCTCAAGAGGCTATTCCCAGTACTTC.

This clonotype was observed at least ten times. The chain has TRBV20-1 and TRBJ1-4; TRBD1 might be the D (5 bases). The germline V gene has CDR1 DFQATT and CDR2 SNEGSKA (reference sequence). Trimming removed 6 bases at V and 5 bases at J, with 16 bases between. CDR3 length equals 14 residues. CDR3 sequence: CSALPAGGNEKLFF. The CDR3 nucleotides read TGCAGTGCCCTCCCGGCGGGGGGAAATGAAAAACTGTTTTTT.

This clonotype came up a few times. This chain joins TRBV12-3 or TRBV12-4 and TRBJ2-3; tentatively, D is TRBD2 (6 bases). The CDR3 sequence is 14 residues long. Trimming left V 7 bases short and J 0 bases short, with 11 bases between. The CDR3 nucleotides read TGTGCCAGCATTATTCGGGGGAGCACAGATACGCAGTATTTT. It encodes CASIIRGSTDTQYF.

At least ten counts were recorded for this clonotype. The gene calls are TRBV19 and TRBJ1-6; D remains ambiguous. The CDR3 loop spans 18 amino acids. Trimming shortened V by 8 bases and J by 0 bases, and 20 bases separated the two germline ends. Looked up from germline, CDR1 is LNHDA and CDR2 is SQIVND (reference sequence). CDR3 bases: TGTGCCAGTTGCGTGACCGGCGGAGGGAGCTCCTATAATTCACCCCTCCACTTT. It codes for CASCVTGGGSSYNSPLHF.

This clonotype appeared once. This chain connects TRBV25-1 to TRBJ1-1; D not certain. V was clipped by 3 bases and J by 0 bases, with 11 bases between them. This CDR3 has 15 amino acids. Germline V gives CDR1 MGHDK, CDR2 SYGVNS. The CDR3 region is CASSDRVGMNTEAFF. CDR3 nucleotide sequence: TGTGCCAGCAGTGACCGGGTTGGCATGAACACTGAAGCTTTCTTT.